The 17 T cell receptor beta chains reported below all come from one sample, sequenced in a study of CD8 T cells in Susac syndrome. Reverse transcription of about 0.5 to 1 ug RNA was carried out with random hexamers. TCRdb re-called the immunoSEQ multiplex PCR reads with MiXCR, one entry per CDR3 protein. The sample has about 150,000 distinct CDR3 sequences, more than 85% seen once. Sample: CD8+ T cells from PBMCs. The receptors were sampled from a human donor with Susac syndrome.

The chain employs TRBV7-9 and TRBJ2-1; D unclear. Germline assignment: CDR1 SEHNR and CDR2 FQNEAQ (reference sequence). This CDR3 is 15 amino acids long. V lost 7 bases and J lost 4, with 17 bases in between. The CDR3 region has the DNA TGTGCCAGCATAAGCGCACAGAAGATGTACAATGAGCAGTTCTTC. Its translation is CASISAQKMYNEQFF.

The chain has TRBV25-1 and TRBJ2-7; possible D gene TRBD1, 6 bases. The CDR3 runs 14 residues. Looked up from germline, CDR1 is MGHDK and CDR2 is SYGVNS. The V gene lost 2 bases and the J gene lost 3 bases, with 11 bases spanning the gap. The CDR3 region has the DNA TGTGCCAGCAGTGAAGTTGGACAGCTCTACGAGCAGTACTTC. This translates into CASSEVGQLYEQYF.

The gene calls are TRBV11-2 and TRBJ2-1, with TRBD2 identical over 9 bases. Germline V gives CDR1 SGHAT, CDR2 FQNNGV. V shed 2 bases, J shed 7 bases, and the junction held 3 bases outside the gene matches. The CDR3 totals 14 residues. The CDR3 sequence: CASSLLAGGNEQFF. For the CDR3, the DNA is TGTGCCAGCAGCTTATTGGCGGGAGGGAATGAGCAGTTCTTC.

CDR3 amino acids: CASSESGTSYTF. The CDR3 nucleotides are TGTGCCAGCAGTGAATCGGGGACGAGCTACACCTTC. J is TRBJ1-2 and V is TRBV2; a possible D gene is TRBD1 (5 bases). The CDR3 loop spans 12 amino acids. Trimming cost V 2 bases and J 9 bases, with 10 bases left between them. Germline values: CDR1 SNHLY, CDR2 FYNNEI.

V and J are TRBV27 and TRBJ2-7; D remains ambiguous. Deletions cut 3 bases from V and 5 bases from J, with 11 bases between. Germline V gene lookup returns CDR1 MNHEY and CDR2 SMNVEV (reference sequence). The CDR3 has 13 amino acids. As DNA, the CDR3 is TGTGCCAGCAGTTTGTCCGGCTGGGACGAGCAGTACTTC. It codes for CASSLSGWDEQYF.

CDR3 sequence reads: CASSPSTSGSPNEQFF. For the CDR3, the DNA is TGTGCCAGCAGTCCCTCGACTAGCGGGAGTCCGAATGAGCAGTTCTTC. The rearrangement uses TRBV6-5 and TRBJ2-1, with 12 bases that match TRBD2. J was trimmed by 7 bases and V by 5 bases; bases with no gene match: 9. Germline CDR1 is MNHEY and CDR2 is SVGAGI. This CDR3 is 16 amino acids long.

This chain connects TRBV10-2 to TRBJ1-5; 7 bases align to TRBD1. Germline CDR1 WSHSY, CDR2 SAAADI. The junction had 14 bases not matched to a gene; V was cut back by 0 bases and J by 0 bases. The CDR3 is 20 amino acids. CDR3: CASSESSGQSYTYSNQPQHF. In DNA form, the CDR3 reads TGCGCCAGCAGTGAGTCTTCGGGACAGTCATACACTTATAGCAATCAGCCCCAGCATTTT.

The chain uses TRBV29-1 and TRBJ1-1; the D is unclear. The V gene's germline CDR1 is SQVTM and CDR2 ANQGSEA. V was trimmed by 3 bases and J by 2 bases, leaving 7 bases between them. This CDR3 has 12 residues. The CDR3 DNA is TGCAGCGTTGAGGCCGAAAACACTGAAGCTTTCTTT. This sequence encodes CSVEAENTEAFF.

The chain recombines TRBV3-1 with TRBJ2-2; 9 nucleotides match TRBD1. V shed 3 bases, J shed 3 bases, and the junction held 5 bases outside the gene matches. CDR3 length equals 16 residues. Germline lookup yields CDR1 LGHDT and CDR2 YNNKEL (reference sequence). The CDR3 spells CASSQGQGSYTGELFF. The CDR3, as DNA: TGTGCCAGCAGCCAGGGACAGGGTTCGTACACCGGGGAGCTGTTTTTT.

The J gene is TRBJ2-4, the V gene TRBV11-2; 14 nucleotides match TRBD2. The ends lost 0 bases at V and 1 base at J; junction bases unmatched: 2. From germline, CDR1 is SGHAT and CDR2 FQNNGV. The CDR3 length is 18 residues. CDR3 in DNA: TGTGCCAGCAGCTTAGATGGGACTAGCGGGAGTGCCAAAAACATTCAGTACTTC. Translation gives CASSLDGTSGSAKNIQYF.

The chain has TRBV12-3 or TRBV12-4 and TRBJ2-2, with D possibly being TRBD1 or TRBD2 (6 bases each). V was pared by 5 bases and J by 11 bases, with 15 bases between. This CDR3 contains 13 residues. The CDR3 loop is CASSLGGNQELFF. Here the CDR3 DNA reads TGTGCCAGCAGTCTCGGGGGCAATCAAGAGCTGTTTTTT.

The chain uses TRBV27 and TRBJ2-5; TRBD1 matches 7 bases. J lost 3 bases, V lost 5 bases, and 9 bases had no gene match. The CDR3 consists of 15 residues. Germline CDR1 reads MNHEY; CDR2 reads SMNVEV (reference sequence). CDR3 amino acids: CASSPTGMKEETQYF. CDR3 sequence (DNA): TGTGCCAGCAGTCCGACAGGGATGAAGGAAGAGACCCAGTACTTC.

The chain has TRBV10-3 and TRBJ1-2, with unresolved D. V lost 10 bases and J 5 bases, leaving 14 bases between the germline ends. The CDR3 extends over 12 amino acids. Germline V gene data show CDR1 as ENHRY and CDR2 as SYGVKD. The CDR3 protein is CANREGEYGYTF. Here the CDR3 DNA reads TGTGCCAACCGGGAGGGAGAGTATGGCTACACCTTC.

V gene TRBV18 combines with J gene TRBJ2-1; 7 bases are shared with TRBD1. CDR1 and CDR2 (germline): KGHSH, LQKENI. The CDR3 loop spans 13 amino acids. The junction had 4 bases not matched to a gene; V was cut back by 3 bases and J by 8 bases. CDR3 region: CASSPGQVYEQFF. CDR3 bases: TGTGCCAGCTCACCCGGACAGGTCTATGAGCAGTTCTTC.

This clonotype came up once. The chain links TRBV9 to TRBJ1-4; D possibly corresponds to TRBD1 (5 bases). The CDR3 runs to 16 residues. Trimming pared 0 bases from V and 8 bases from J, leaving 17 bases between. Germline V gene data show CDR1 as SGDLS and CDR2 as YYNGEE. The CDR3 coding sequence is TGTGCCAGCAGCGTAGCCGGGTTGGGGGTTATGGAAAAACTGTTTTTT. Translating gives CASSVAGLGVMEKLFF.

The gene calls are TRBV5-1 and TRBJ2-7; 11 bases are a match to TRBD1. The CDR3 extends over 20 amino acids. J gave up 7 bases and V 6 bases, and 27 bases lay outside the gene matches. Germline assignment: CDR1 SGHRS and CDR2 YFSETQ. CDR3 in DNA: TGCGCCAGCACTTTTCTTGGACAGGGGGCGCCCATGGCTAGCCCTAGGGAGCAGTACTTC. Protein product: CASTFLGQGAPMASPREQYF.

The chain recombines TRBV27 with TRBJ1-2, with D uncertain. The CDR3 runs to 13 residues. V was shortened by 7 bases and J by 4 bases, with 13 bases between the two germline ends. Germline assignment: CDR1 MNHEY and CDR2 SMNVEV (reference sequence). This chain's CDR3 is CASTLGLGYGYTF. CDR3 coding DNA: TGTGCCAGCACCCTAGGATTGGGCTATGGCTACACCTTC.